The next 30 T cell receptor beta chains were all read from a single sample in a study of T cell repertoires in cytomegalovirus infection. TCRdb reprocessed the reads via MiXCR and lists one record per CDR3 protein. The table includes 200,000 to 250,000 distinct CDR3 sequences, about 39% detected once. These receptors' targets are unknown. The input for sequencing was CD8+ T cells from cultured PBMCs, taken from culture after CMV antigen stimulation. The receptor set was obtained from a human donor in good health (CMV status not recorded). Some clones in this sample may be carry-over from other donors' samples.

The J gene is TRBJ1-1, the V gene TRBV19, with a weak D call TRBD1 (5 bases). The CDR3 has 15 amino acids. Trimming removed 9 bases at V and 3 bases at J, with 20 bases between. Germline V gene sequence: CDR1 LNHDA, CDR2 SQIVND (reference sequence). The CDR3 nucleotides read TGTGCCAGCCGAACCGGGACCCGCAGGGACACTGAAGCTTTCTTT. This translates into CASRTGTRRDTEAFF.

The V and J genes are TRBV7-8 and TRBJ2-3; no reliable D call. The ends were cut back, 1 base at V and 5 bases at J, with 7 bases in the middle. This CDR3 comprises 13 residues. Germline values: CDR1 SGHVS, CDR2 FQNEAQ. CDR3 loop: CASSLGPLDTQYF. For the CDR3, the DNA is TGTGCCAGCAGCTTAGGGCCCTTAGATACGCAGTATTTT.

The chain combines TRBV5-1 with TRBJ2-7; D perhaps matches TRBD2 (7 bases). Between the trimmed V and J ends, which lost 4 bases and 2 bases, there was a span of 19 bases. This CDR3 region has 16 residues. Looked up from germline, CDR1 is SGHRS and CDR2 is YFSETQ. CDR3 DNA sequence: TGCGCCAGCAGCCTGGGGAGGGGGAGCGGCACCTACGAGCAGTACTTC. Its translation is CASSLGRGSGTYEQYF.

The V gene is TRBV7-6, the J gene TRBJ2-3; no reliable D call. Germline CDR1 reads SGHVS; CDR2 reads FNYEAQ. Trimming removed 2 bases at V and 0 bases at J, with 15 bases between. The CDR3 contains 17 residues. CDR3 DNA: TGTGCCAGCAGCTTAACTCTAGGGTTTTCAAGCACAGATACGCAGTATTTT. Its protein product is CASSLTLGFSSTDTQYF.

The chain combines TRBV7-6 with TRBJ1-1, with TRBD1 as a possible D gene (5 bases). The V gene lost 3 bases and the J gene lost 7 bases, with 12 bases spanning the gap. Per the germline V gene, CDR1 is SGHVS and CDR2 is FNYEAQ. This CDR3 is 13 amino acids long. For the CDR3, the DNA is TGTGCCAGCAGCTTGGGGGGTTCCGGTGAAGCTTTCTTT. It yields the protein CASSLGGSGEAFF.

This chain connects TRBV10-3 to TRBJ2-4; D tentatively reads TRBD1 or TRBD2 (6 bases each). The V and J ends lost 6 bases and 4 bases respectively, with 16 bases between them. In germline, CDR1 is ENHRY, CDR2 SYGVKD. The CDR3 covers 15 residues. The CDR3 protein is CAISDGGGTKNIQYF. CDR3 DNA sequence: TGTGCCATCAGCGACGGAGGGGGGACAAAAAACATTCAGTACTTC.

A few counts support this clonotype. The chain combines TRBV5-1 with TRBJ2-1; 11 bases agree with TRBD2. The CDR3 loop spans 15 amino acids. Germline CDR1 is SGHRS and CDR2 is YFSETQ. Trimming took 4 bases from V and 2 from J; bases not matched to a gene: 2. CDR3 nucleotides: TGCGCCAGCAGCAGTAGCGGGGGGGCCTACAATGAGCAGTTCTTC. Its protein is CASSSSGGAYNEQFF. Complete variable domain (other parts from reference TRBV5-1 and TRBJ2-1): KAGVTQTPRYLIKTRGQQVTLSCSPISGHRSVSWYQQTPGQGLQFLFEYFSETQRNKGNFPGRFSGRQFSNSRSEMNVSTLELGDSALYLCASSSSGGAYNEQFFGPGTRLTVL.

The chain links TRBV25-1 to TRBJ1-5; D remains ambiguous. The CDR3 extends over 13 amino acids. The germline V gene has CDR1 MGHDK and CDR2 SYGVNS. The germline V and J ends were trimmed by 5 bases and 5 bases, with 10 bases remaining between them. The CDR3 protein is CASSPPGHQPQHF. As DNA, the CDR3 is TGTGCCAGCAGTCCACCTGGCCATCAGCCCCAGCATTTT. The variable domain in full, with the rest retrieved from reference TRBV25-1 and TRBJ1-5, is EADIYQTPRYLVIGTGKKITLECSQTMGHDKMYWYQQDPGMELHLIHYSYGVNSTEKGDLSSESTVSRIRTEHFPLTLESARPSHTSQYLCASSPPGHQPQHFGDGTRLSIL.

At least ten counts were recorded for this clonotype. CDR3 nucleotides: TGTGCCAGCAGCGGACAGATGACCGCCTACGAGCAGTACTTC. It specifies CASSGQMTAYEQYF. This chain uses TRBV7-9 with TRBJ2-7; a possible D gene is TRBD1 (6 bases). V was pared by 5 bases and J by 2 bases, with 13 bases between. The CDR3 is made up of 14 amino acids. The germline V gene has CDR1 SEHNR and CDR2 FQNEAQ (reference sequence).

The chain employs TRBV7-4 and TRBJ1-2, with 11 bases lining up with TRBD1. This CDR3 contains 14 residues. The V gene's germline CDR1 is SGHVT and CDR2 SQSDAQ. J lost 8 bases, V lost 1 base, and 3 bases had no gene match. The CDR3 bases are TGTGCCAGCAGCTTAGGGACAGGGGGCTTGGGCTACACCTTC. Translated, it gives CASSLGTGGLGYTF.

This clonotype came up a few times. This rearrangement joins TRBV12-3 or TRBV12-4 to TRBJ2-7; D is uncertain. With 1 base removed from V and 2 bases from J, the gap between germline ends came to 9 bases. The length of the CDR3 is 14 residues. The CDR3 region has the DNA TGTGCCAGCAGTTTAGATGTCTTAGCCTACGAGCAGTACTTC. Amino acids: CASSLDVLAYEQYF.

This sequence joins TRBV2 and TRBJ2-7, with 9 bases that match TRBD2. Germline CDR1 is SNHLY and CDR2 is FYNNEI. There are 14 residues in the CDR3. V was clipped by 8 bases and J by 2 bases; unmatched bases: 7. CDR3 in amino acids: CASGPAGGPYEQYF. As DNA, the CDR3 is TGTGCCAGCGGTCCAGCGGGAGGCCCCTACGAGCAGTACTTC.

This clonotype occurred a few times. J is TRBJ2-7 and V is TRBV4-2; the D gene is possibly TRBD2 (5 bases). Trimming removed 3 bases at V and 3 bases at J, with 12 bases between. The germline V gene has CDR1 LGHNA and CDR2 YNFKEQ. The CDR3 sequence is 14 residues long. CDR3 in amino acids: CASSQRENLYEQYF. CDR3 DNA sequence: TGTGCCAGCAGCCAGAGGGAAAACCTCTACGAGCAGTACTTC.

The chain joins TRBV6-6 to TRBJ1-5, with D possibly being TRBD1 (6 bases). There are 17 residues in the CDR3. Per germline, CDR1 MNHNY and CDR2 SVGAGI (reference sequence). V shed 6 bases and J shed 1 base, with 19 bases lying between them. The CDR3 loop is CASSVPGHRRSNQPQHF. The CDR3 DNA follows: TGTGCCAGCAGCGTCCCGGGACACCGGAGGAGCAATCAGCCCCAGCATTTT.

J is TRBJ1-1 and V is TRBV7-8; D is unclear. V shed 6 bases and J shed 1 base, with 12 bases lying between them. Germline values: CDR1 SGHVS, CDR2 FQNEAQ. CDR3 length: 14 residues. The CDR3 loop reads CASSPTVRNTEAFF. Written as DNA, the CDR3 is TGTGCCAGCAGTCCTACAGTCAGGAACACTGAAGCTTTCTTT.

The CDR3: CASTPDRGGSQPQHF. The CDR3 DNA reads TGTGCCAGCACCCCGGACAGGGGAGGCAGTCAGCCCCAGCATTTT. The rearrangement uses TRBV2 and TRBJ1-5, with 9 bases that match TRBD1. V lost 7 bases, J lost 6 bases, and 10 bases stayed unmatched. Germline V gives CDR1 SNHLY, CDR2 FYNNEI. The CDR3 is made up of 15 amino acids.

Only a few counts were recorded for this clonotype. The chain employs TRBV7-3 and TRBJ2-7; D tentatively reads TRBD1 or TRBD2 (5 bases each). Germline V CDR1 and CDR2: SGHTA, FQGTGA. The CDR3 contains 12 residues. Trimming took 5 bases from V and 5 from J, leaving 10 bases between them. CDR3 nucleotides: TGTGCCAGCAGCCCCGGGGACCACGAGCAGTACTTC. Its translation is CASSPGDHEQYF.

This clonotype occurred a few times. The V gene is TRBV6-6, the J gene TRBJ1-3; D ambiguous. The CDR3 spans 11 residues. CDR1 and CDR2 (germline): MNHNY, SVGAGI (reference sequence). V dropped 6 bases and J dropped 4 bases, with 4 bases sitting between them. Here the CDR3 DNA reads TGTGCCAGCAGGGAGGGAAACACCATATATTTT. Its translation: CASREGNTIYF.

In this sample, this clonotype turned up a few times. The chain combines TRBV12-3 or TRBV12-4 with TRBJ2-1, with D uncertain. The V gene lost 6 bases and the J gene lost 9 bases, with 12 bases spanning the gap. The CDR3 is 12 amino acids. The CDR3 protein is CASRSDRGEQFF. DNA of the CDR3: TGTGCCAGCAGATCGGATCGCGGTGAGCAGTTCTTC.

The rearrangement links TRBV12-3 or TRBV12-4 to TRBJ1-1; tentatively, D is TRBD1 (6 bases). The CDR3 consists of 15 residues. V gave up 8 bases and J gave up 5 bases, with 21 bases separating them. CDR3 DNA sequence: TGTGCCAGCGGGGTGGCAGGGGAGTTGGAGACTGAAGCTTTCTTT. It translates to CASGVAGELETEAFF.

The rearrangement links TRBV28 to TRBJ2-1, with 8 bases lining up with TRBD2. The CDR3 extends over 17 amino acids. Germline CDR1 MDHEN, CDR2 SYDVKM. With 1 base clipped from V and 4 bases from J, the junction kept 9 bases outside the gene matches. Here the CDR3 DNA reads TGTGCCAGCAGTTTATTCCTAGCGGGTTCAGAATACAATGAGCAGTTCTTC. Protein sequence: CASSLFLAGSEYNEQFF.

This clonotype was counted only a few times. This chain uses TRBV28 with TRBJ2-2; D is undetermined. The CDR3 length is 15 residues. Germline loops: CDR1 MDHEN, CDR2 SYDVKM. The V end was cut by 4 bases, the J end by 1 base, with 10 bases between. The CDR3 reads CASSSYHENTGELFF. DNA of the CDR3: TGTGCCAGCAGTTCCTACCATGAGAACACCGGGGAGCTGTTTTTT. Using reference TRBV28 and TRBJ2-2 for the parts outside the CDR3, the full variable domain is DVKVTQSSRYLVKRTGEKVFLECVQDMDHENMFWYRQDPGLGLRLIYFSYDVKMKEKGDIPEGYSVSREKKERFSLILESASTNQTSMYLCASSSYHENTGELFFGEGSRLTVL.

The chain employs TRBV4-1 and TRBJ2-7, with TRBD2 identical over 10 bases. This CDR3 is 15 amino acids long. Germline V lookup: CDR1 MGHRA, CDR2 YSYEKL. V shed 5 bases and J 7 bases; nucleotides not matched to a gene: 11. DNA for the CDR3: TGCGCCAGCAGCTCCCAGCGGGAGGGCCCGGGGGAGCAGTACTTC. This encodes CASSSQREGPGEQYF.

This clonotype has more than one count but fewer than ten. The chain couples TRBV7-3 to TRBJ2-1; no definite D call. The CDR3 runs 16 residues. The V gene's germline CDR1 is SGHTA and CDR2 FQGTGA. Trimming left V 6 bases short and J 0 bases short, with 15 bases between. The DNA of the CDR3 is TGTGCCAGCAGATCGGGTCCCACAAGCTCCTACAATGAGCAGTTCTTC. As protein: CASRSGPTSSYNEQFF.

The chain carries TRBV20-1 and TRBJ2-1; possibly TRBD2 for D (5 bases). This CDR3 has 14 amino acids. V lost 6 bases to trimming and J lost 8 bases, with 20 bases between them. The germline V gene has CDR1 DFQATT and CDR2 SNEGSKA (reference sequence). CDR3: CSAPGLVLWYEQFF. The DNA of the CDR3 is TGCAGTGCCCCCGGACTCGTTCTATGGTATGAGCAGTTCTTC.

This clonotype appeared a few times. The J gene is TRBJ2-1, the V gene TRBV27; 7 nucleotides align to TRBD1. Trimming removed 0 bases from V and 7 bases from J; junction bases left unmatched: 6. The CDR3 sequence is 15 residues long. CDR1 and CDR2 from the germline V gene are MNHEY and SMNVEV (reference sequence). The CDR3 region is CASSLSQGIMNEQFF. CDR3 bases: TGTGCCAGCAGTTTATCACAGGGGATTATGAATGAGCAGTTCTTC.

This chain uses TRBV7-2 with TRBJ2-1; 8 bases fit TRBD2. The V gene's germline CDR1 is SGHTA and CDR2 FQGNSA. The CDR3 sequence is 17 residues long. V shed 3 bases and J 0 bases; nucleotides not matched to a gene: 7. In DNA form, the CDR3 reads TGTGCCAGCAGCTTTACTAGCGGAGGGAGCTCCTACAATGAGCAGTTCTTC. Translation: CASSFTSGGSSYNEQFF.

Concerning this clonotype: A read error may be the cause here, since a much bigger clone is one base away. The chain combines TRBV9 with TRBJ1-2; D call uncertain. The germline CDR1 and CDR2 sequences are SGDLS and YYNGEE. The CDR3 runs 15 residues. Trimming removed 3 bases at V and 2 bases at J, with 14 bases between. CDR3 sequence (DNA): TGTGCCAGCAGCGACTCCACGGGATCAAACTATGGCTACACCTTC. It translates to CASSDSTGSNYGYTF.

Only one count was recorded for this clonotype. The chain couples TRBV28 to TRBJ1-2, with a weak D call TRBD1 (6 bases). The germline V gene encodes CDR1 MDHEN and CDR2 SYDVKM. V lost 4 bases, J lost 4 bases, and 16 bases lay in between. CDR3 length: 15 amino acids. The CDR3 nucleotides are TGTGCCAGCAGTTCCCTTACGGGGGCGTTCTATGGCTACACCTTC. Encoded protein: CASSSLTGAFYGYTF.

This clonotype was seen more than once but under ten times. CDR3 protein: CASSQDSGQGGNEQFF. CDR3 coding DNA: TGCGCCAGCAGCCAAGATAGTGGGCAGGGGGGCAATGAGCAGTTCTTC. The chain carries TRBV4-1 and TRBJ2-1; a possible D gene is TRBD1 (7 bases). The germline V gene has CDR1 MGHRA and CDR2 YSYEKL. V shed 0 bases and J shed 6 bases, with 15 bases lying between them. The CDR3 is 16 amino acids.